The 32 T cell receptor beta chains reported below all come from one sample, sequenced in a study of OX40 agonist ivuxolimab in advanced cancers. Library generation was performed with the immunoSEQ multiplex PCR assay. TCRdb obtained this table from immuneACCESS and retained in-frame rearrangements with V and J assigned. These tables miss some clones; where compared with another copy, unresolved V genes account for less than half of the shortfall, and the remainder is unexplained. Here the sample has approximately 50,000 clones; about 90% occur a single time. The ten largest make up roughly 0.98% of the sample. The sample here was CD4+ or CD8+ T cells sorted from blood, taken in a trial of the OX40 agonist ivuxolimab. The receptor set was obtained from an adult with an advanced solid tumor such as melanoma, head and neck, liver or kidney cancer.

This rearrangement joins TRBV5-4 to TRBJ1-2; 8 bases are shared with TRBD1. Germline CDR1 reads SGHNT; CDR2 reads YYREEE (reference sequence). The J segment lost 5 bases and the V segment lost 1 base, leaving 4 bases of the junction unmatched. This CDR3 has 14 amino acids. This CDR3 is CASSLQGAKYGYTF. The DNA for the CDR3 is TGTGCCAGCAGCTTGCAGGGGGCGAAGTATGGCTACACCTTC.

The chain is built from TRBV10-1 and TRBJ2-3; D is ambiguous. From germline, CDR1 is WNHNN and CDR2 SYGVQD (reference sequence). The CDR3 length is 13 residues. V was pared by 9 bases and J by 5 bases, with 15 bases between. Here the CDR3 reads CARIPLTGDTQYF. For the CDR3, the DNA is TGCGCCAGAATACCTTTAACCGGAGATACGCAGTATTTT.

Notes on this clone: At one of its ends the junction is not consistent with the germline gene, which may arise from a read error. The genes are TRBV28 and TRBJ1-5; D is perhaps TRBD1 (6 bases). The CDR3 consists of 16 residues. Germline V gene lookup returns CDR1 MDHEN and CDR2 SYDVKM. The CDR3 DNA is TGTGCCAGCCACCGGGACATCCTTTATAGCAATCAGTCCCAGCATTTT. This translates into CASHRDILYSNQSQHF.

This clone was observed once. The chain joins TRBV30 to TRBJ2-7; a possible D gene is TRBD2 (5 bases). Germline loops: CDR1 GTSNPN, CDR2 SVGIG (reference sequence). This CDR3 comprises 14 residues. V lost 5 bases and J lost 5, with 19 bases in between. CDR3 in amino acids: CAWFYPGISNEQYF. Here the CDR3 DNA reads TGTGCCTGGTTTTATCCGGGGATTTCCAACGAGCAGTACTTC.

The rearrangement links TRBV9 to TRBJ2-1, with D hard to call. With 6 bases removed from V and 8 bases from J, the gap between germline ends came to 0 bases. Germline loops: CDR1 SGDLS, CDR2 YYNGEE. There are 8 residues in the CDR3. The CDR3 DNA reads TGTGCCAGCAATGAGCAGTTCTTC. Its protein is CASNEQFF.

This chain connects TRBV10-3 to TRBJ1-4; 7 bases map to TRBD1. The CDR3 spans 16 residues. Germline V CDR1 and CDR2: ENHRY, SYGVKD. V lost 6 bases and J lost 3; bases outside the gene matches: 10. The CDR3 region has the DNA TGTGCCATCAGCTATGACAGGGAGGTTGCTAATGAAAAACTGTTTTTT. Its translation: CAISYDREVANEKLFF.

J is TRBJ2-1 and V is TRBV30; D not resolved. V was shortened by 5 bases and J by 12 bases, with 26 bases between the two germline ends. Germline lookup yields CDR1 GTSNPN and CDR2 SVGIG (reference sequence). This CDR3 is 15 amino acids long. The CDR3 spells CAWGLGTGRLQRQFF. CDR3 bases: TGTGCCTGGGGCCTGGGAACCGGTCGCCTACAGAGGCAGTTCTTC.

This CDR3 reads CASSVGTSGIYEQYF. DNA for the CDR3: TGCGCCAGCAGCGTCGGGACTAGCGGGATTTACGAGCAGTACTTC. The chain employs TRBV4-1 and TRBJ2-7, with 13 nucleotides matching TRBD2. The CDR3 sequence is 15 residues long. Germline V CDR1 and CDR2: MGHRA, YSYEKL. J gave up 4 bases and V 5 bases, and 5 bases lay outside the gene matches.

The chain links TRBV7-9 to TRBJ2-2, with D tentatively TRBD1 or TRBD2 (5 bases each). Trimming took off 1 base at V and 2 bases at J, with 14 bases between the two ends. The CDR3 covers 17 residues. Germline CDR1 and CDR2: SEHNR and FQNEAQ (reference sequence). For the CDR3, the DNA is TGTGCCAGCAGCTTAGTATCTGGGACGGCAAACACCGGGGAGCTGTTTTTT. Amino acids: CASSLVSGTANTGELFF.

The V call is TRBV28, the J call TRBJ2-1, with 7 bases aligning to TRBD2. Losses at the gene ends were 3 bases for V and 0 bases for J; bases not matched to a gene: 8. CDR3 size: 17 residues. The V gene's germline CDR1 is MDHEN and CDR2 SYDVKM. CDR3 nucleotide sequence: TGTGCCAGCAGTTTTAGCTACGGGGGGAGCTCCTACAATGAGCAGTTCTTC. Amino acids: CASSFSYGGSSYNEQFF.

The chain employs TRBV11-3 and TRBJ2-1, with D perhaps TRBD1 or TRBD2 (5 bases each). Germline loops: CDR1 SGHNT, CDR2 YENEEA. V was shortened by 3 bases and J by 8 bases, with 11 bases between the two germline ends. The CDR3 extends over 13 amino acids. The CDR3 DNA is TGTGCCAGCAGCTTCGGGACCCTCGATGAGCAGTTCTTC. Its translation is CASSFGTLDEQFF.

The chain links TRBV6-6 to TRBJ1-3, with no clear D. Trimming took 5 bases from V and 7 from J, leaving 9 bases between them. Germline values: CDR1 MNHNY, CDR2 SVGAGI (reference sequence). This CDR3 comprises 12 residues. CDR3 residues: CASSGTGNTIYF. The CDR3 DNA reads as TGTGCCAGCAGTGGAACGGGTAACACCATATATTTT.

This rearrangement joins TRBV5-1 to TRBJ1-2; 12 nucleotides match TRBD1. The CDR3 length is 15 residues. Germline V lookup: CDR1 SGHRS, CDR2 YFSETQ. Trimming cost V 4 bases and J 7 bases; bases outside gene matches: 8. CDR3 amino acids: CASSEGTGGAGGYTF. In DNA, the CDR3 is TGCGCCAGCAGCGAGGGGACAGGGGGCGCCGGTGGCTACACCTTC.

The CDR3 here is CASSLWDRATEAFF. DNA of the CDR3: TGTGCCAGCAGCTTGTGGGACAGGGCCACTGAAGCTTTCTTT. The J gene is TRBJ1-1, the V gene TRBV7-3, with 9 positions matching TRBD1. Germline values: CDR1 SGHTA, CDR2 FQGTGA. The CDR3 is 14 amino acids. J gave up 4 bases and V 3 bases, and 3 bases lay outside the gene matches.

The CDR3 sequence is CASSIQGRYLNYGYTF. CDR3 sequence (DNA): TGTGCCAGTAGTATCCAGGGGCGGTATTTGAACTATGGCTACACCTTC. The V and J genes are TRBV19 and TRBJ1-2; possible D gene TRBD1, 6 bases. The length of the CDR3 is 16 residues. V lost 3 bases, J lost 2 bases, and 16 bases lay in between. CDR1 and CDR2 from the germline V gene are LNHDA and SQIVND (reference sequence).

This chain links TRBV6-1 with TRBJ1-1; D might be TRBD1 (5 bases). CDR3 size: 14 residues. Between the trimmed V and J ends, which lost 7 bases and 4 bases, there was a span of 16 bases. The V gene's germline CDR1 is MNHNS and CDR2 SASEGT. CDR3 sequence: CASTWGGTGTEAFF. The CDR3 DNA reads as TGTGCCAGCACCTGGGGGGGTACTGGCACTGAAGCTTTCTTT.

V gene TRBV12-5 combines with J gene TRBJ2-1; D unresolved. Looked up from germline, CDR1 is LGHNT and CDR2 is FRNRAP. Deletions cut 3 bases from V and 4 bases from J, with 10 bases between. CDR3 length: 14 residues. Here the CDR3 DNA reads TGTGCTAGTGGTTTCTCAAGTCTGTACAATGAGCAGTTCTTC. Amino acid sequence: CASGFSSLYNEQFF.

This sequence joins TRBV23-1 and TRBJ1-5; maybe TRBD1 (6 bases). TRBV23-1 is assigned to the ORF class and has an uncertain function. V was pared by 1 base and J by 7 bases, with 11 bases between. The CDR3 contains 14 residues. CDR3 coding DNA: TGCGCCAGCAGTCAATGCAGGGGTTGGCAGCCCCAGCATTTT. This sequence encodes CASSQCRGWQPQHF.

The rearrangement links TRBV11-2 to TRBJ2-7; no firm D call. Trimming stripped 4 bases from V and 0 bases from J, with 10 bases between. The CDR3 totals 14 residues. Germline CDR1 reads SGHAT; CDR2 reads FQNNGV. CDR3 amino acids: CASSWARSSYEQYF. The CDR3 nucleotides read TGTGCCAGCAGCTGGGCCAGGAGCTCCTACGAGCAGTACTTC.

CDR3 loop: CASRGGGANVLTF. The CDR3 bases are TGTGCCTCCCGGGGGGGCGGGGCCAACGTCCTGACTTTC. V gene TRBV7-2 combines with J gene TRBJ2-6; TRBD2 matches at 8 bases. V shed 11 bases, J shed 4 bases, and the junction held 4 bases outside the gene matches. Germline loops: CDR1 SGHTA, CDR2 FQGNSA. The CDR3 is made up of 13 amino acids.

The V and J genes are TRBV25-1 and TRBJ1-2; 9 bases are shared with TRBD1. The junction had 13 bases not matched to a gene; V was cut back by 2 bases and J by 6 bases. Germline CDR1 reads MGHDK; CDR2 reads SYGVNS. The CDR3 contains 17 residues. The CDR3 region is CASSEPGQGGSMNGYTF. CDR3 sequence (DNA): TGTGCCAGCAGTGAACCGGGACAGGGAGGGAGTATGAATGGCTACACCTTC.

V gene TRBV6-6 combines with J gene TRBJ1-1; D uncertain. The ends were cut back, 4 bases at V and 7 bases at J, with 13 bases in the middle. The V gene's germline CDR1 is MNHNY and CDR2 SVGAGI (reference sequence). The CDR3 extends over 13 amino acids. CDR3 coding DNA: TGTGCCAGCAGTTCAACTCCCTCCGGTGAAGCTTTCTTT. It yields the protein CASSSTPSGEAFF.

V usage is TRBV28 and J usage is TRBJ1-3, with D maybe TRBD1 (5 bases). Germline CDR1 MDHEN, CDR2 SYDVKM. The length of the CDR3 is 14 residues. The germline V and J ends were trimmed by 5 bases and 5 bases, with 13 bases remaining between them. CDR3 sequence reads: CASSKDQGRNTIYF. The CDR3 DNA is TGTGCCAGCAGTAAGGATCAGGGCCGAAACACCATATATTTT.

The chain couples TRBV7-3 to TRBJ1-1; unclear D gene. Trimming removed 5 bases from V and 5 bases from J, with 12 bases in between. Germline lookup yields CDR1 SGHTA and CDR2 FQGTGA. The length of the CDR3 is 13 residues. The CDR3 bases are TGTGCCAGCAGCCGGACGCGGGGAACTGAAGCTTTCTTT. It encodes CASSRTRGTEAFF. The complete variable domain, with remaining parts taken from reference TRBV7-3 and TRBJ1-1, reads GAGVSQTPSNKVTEKGKYVELRCDPISGHTALYWYRQSLGQGPEFLIYFQGTGAADDSGLPNDRFFAVRPEGSVSTLKIQRTERGDSAVYLCASSRTRGTEAFFGQGTRLTVV.

The V gene is TRBV9, the J gene TRBJ2-1, with 10 bases identical to TRBD2. This CDR3 region has 16 residues. The J segment lost 3 bases and the V segment lost 4 bases, leaving 7 bases of the junction unmatched. Germline CDR1 is SGDLS and CDR2 is YYNGEE. The DNA of the CDR3 is TGTGCCAGCAGCCCTATTGTAGCGGGAGGCTACAATGAGCAGTTCTTC. It yields the protein CASSPIVAGGYNEQFF. The full variable domain, completed using reference TRBV9 and TRBJ2-1, is DSGVTQTPKHLITATGQRVTLRCSPRSGDLSVYWYQQSLDQGLQFLIQYYNGEERAKGNILERFSAQQFPDLHSELNLSSLELGDSALYFCASSPIVAGGYNEQFFGPGTRLTVL.

CDR3 in amino acids: CASSISNEQFF. The CDR3 coding sequence is TGTGCCAGTAGTATAAGCAATGAGCAGTTCTTC. The V and J genes are TRBV19 and TRBJ2-1; D is ambiguous. Trimming shortened V by 2 bases and J by 6 bases, and 2 bases separated the two germline ends. The CDR3 totals 11 residues. The germline CDR1 and CDR2 sequences are LNHDA and SQIVND (reference sequence).

Regarding this clone: Other DNA sequences within the sample encode an identical CDR3. The chain uses TRBV18 and TRBJ2-2; D unresolved. Deletions cut 3 bases from V and 4 bases from J, with 6 bases between. The CDR3 runs to 13 residues. Germline V gene lookup returns CDR1 KGHSH and CDR2 LQKENI. The CDR3 region is CASSPTGTGELFF. Written as DNA, the CDR3 is TGTGCCAGCTCACCGACCGGCACCGGGGAGCTGTTTTTT.

This chain connects TRBV27 to TRBJ2-5, with D maybe TRBD1 (6 bases). The CDR3 has 12 amino acids. V lost 7 bases to trimming and J lost 5 bases, with 11 bases between them. CDR1 MNHEY and CDR2 SMNVEV come from the germline V gene (reference sequence). CDR3 coding DNA: TGTGCCAGCATAACAGGGTGGGAGACCCAGTACTTC. Protein: CASITGWETQYF.

The chain carries TRBV6-5 and TRBJ2-7, with 7 bases identical to TRBD2. Germline V gene data show CDR1 as MNHEY and CDR2 as SVGAGI. Trimming removed 0 bases from V and 9 bases from J; junction bases left unmatched: 8. The CDR3 runs 14 residues. CDR3 region: CASSYSGAGDVQYF. DNA of the CDR3: TGTGCCAGCAGTTACTCGGGCGCGGGAGATGTGCAGTACTTC.

The J gene is TRBJ1-3, the V gene TRBV7-9; perhaps TRBD1 as D (6 bases). Germline V CDR1 and CDR2: SEHNR, FQNEAQ (reference sequence). V gave up 5 bases and J gave up 4 bases, with 12 bases separating them. CDR3 size: 14 residues. The CDR3 region is CASSPRGAGNTIYF. DNA of the CDR3: TGTGCCAGCAGCCCACGGGGGGCAGGAAACACCATATATTTT.

V usage is TRBV29-1 and J usage is TRBJ2-1, with 13 bases fitting TRBD2. Trimming cost V 6 bases and J 7 bases; bases outside gene matches: 3. The germline gives CDR1 SQVTM, CDR2 ANQGSEA. This CDR3 comprises 13 residues. The CDR3 nucleotides are TGCAGCGTCCCGGGACTAGCGGGGAATGAGCAGTTCTTC. Its translation: CSVPGLAGNEQFF.

The chain combines TRBV9 with TRBJ2-3; possibly TRBD2 for D (6 bases). Trimming stripped 4 bases from V and 10 bases from J, with 25 bases between. The CDR3 totals 16 residues. Germline loops: CDR1 SGDLS, CDR2 YYNGEE. The CDR3 sequence: CASSPRGLTGEGSQYF. In nucleotides, the CDR3 is TGTGCCAGCAGCCCCCGAGGACTAACGGGAGAGGGTTCGCAGTATTTT.